The clone carrying this TCR beta chain was observed a few times. As every portion of the isolated RNA was reverse transcribed, the sequencing read expressed TCRB transcripts. Clones were read by immunoSEQ multiplex PCR, and TCRdb kept only the in-frame ones, dropping some. There are over 350,000 clones in the sample; more than 12% occur only once, and under 0.02% lies in the top ten. The CDR3 covers 16 residues. Germline loops: CDR1 SEHNR, CDR2 FQNEAQ (reference sequence). The V gene end was trimmed by 2 bases and the J gene end by 6 bases; junction bases not matched to a gene: 5. These data come from a study of beta chain features in type 1 diabetes.

This sequence originates from a woman between 18 and 29 years old in good health. V gene TRBV7-9 combines with J gene TRBJ2-3; 13 positions match TRBD2. The source material was naive CD4+ T cells from blood. The CDR3 coding sequence is TGTGCCAGCAGCTTAACTAGCGGGAGGGATGCGGATACGCAGTATTTT. Its translation: CASSLTSGRDADTQYF.